This passage covers 6 T cell receptor beta chains from one sample sequenced in a study of blood T cell repertoires in COVID-19. Using immunoSEQ multiplex PCR, the repertoire was profiled, and TCRdb retains in-frame clones only, with some absent. The repertoire consists of around 270,000 clones, with around nine tenths occurring once and the leading ten covering 3% to 3.5%. What was sequenced was PBMCs or T cells enriched from blood (not recorded which). The receptors here all came from a woman aged 40 to 55 who had been exposed to COVID-19.

The chain employs TRBV27 and TRBJ1-5; D might be TRBD1 (6 bases). V shed 5 bases and J shed 6 bases, with 17 bases lying between them. This CDR3 spans 15 amino acids. The V gene's germline CDR1 is MNHEY and CDR2 SMNVEV (reference sequence). CDR3 amino acids: CASSPRRGASQPQHF. The CDR3 DNA reads TGTGCCAGCAGTCCCCGGCGGGGGGCCTCTCAGCCCCAGCATTTT.

This rearrangement joins TRBV30 to TRBJ2-1; 8 bases map to TRBD1. Trimming cost V 2 bases and J 8 bases; bases outside gene matches: 5. The CDR3 has 13 residues. Germline V lookup: CDR1 GTSNPN, CDR2 SVGIG (reference sequence). Written as DNA, the CDR3 is TGTGCCTGGAGTCCGGGGACAGGATATGAGCAGTTCTTC. Protein product: CAWSPGTGYEQFF.

This clone is a singleton in its sample. This chain links TRBV19 with TRBJ2-7; D possibly corresponds to TRBD2 (5 bases). The CDR3 is 14 residues long. Trimming shortened V by 1 base and J by 3 bases, and 10 bases separated the two germline ends. Germline V gives CDR1 LNHDA, CDR2 SQIVND (reference sequence). For the CDR3, the DNA is TGTGCCAGTAGTATAGGAGGAGGAGACTACGAGCAGTACGTC. Its translation is CASSIGGGDYEQYV.

A remark on this clone: Other DNA sequences from this sample encode an identical CDR3 as well. The gene calls are TRBV7-2 and TRBJ1-1; D call uncertain. This CDR3 is built from 13 residues. From germline, CDR1 is SGHTA and CDR2 FQGNSA. Trimming pared 0 bases from V and 1 base from J, leaving 3 bases between. CDR3 protein: CASSLAANTEAFF. CDR3 nucleotides: TGTGCCAGCAGCTTAGCAGCGAACACTGAAGCTTTCTTT. The full variable domain, completed using reference TRBV7-2 and TRBJ1-1, is GAGVSQSPSNKVTEKGKDVELRCDPISGHTALYWYRQSLGQGLEFLIYFQGNSAPDKSGLPSDRFSAERTGGSVSTLTIQRTQQEDSAVYLCASSLAANTEAFFGQGTRLTVV.

This rearrangement joins TRBV12-3 or TRBV12-4 to TRBJ1-2, with D unclear. The CDR3 length is 13 residues. V was shortened by 6 bases and J by 2 bases, with 10 bases between the two germline ends. The CDR3 region is CASSQTRNYGYTF. CDR3 in DNA: TGTGCCAGCAGCCAGACAAGAAACTATGGCTACACCTTC.

The chain links TRBV7-9 to TRBJ2-2; the match to TRBD1 covers 7 bases. In germline, CDR1 is SEHNR, CDR2 FQNEAQ (reference sequence). The CDR3 has 16 residues. The trim removed 5 bases at V and 2 bases at J, leaving 8 bases unmatched. CDR3: CASSPRTGANTGELFF. The CDR3 region has the DNA TGTGCCAGCAGCCCCAGGACAGGAGCCAACACCGGGGAGCTGTTTTTT.